The sequence of this T cell receptor (beta chain) was determined in a study of cytomegalovirus exposure and HLA in healthy donors. Study conclusions and caveats: Analyzed later, association rates of TCRs varied across HLA loci, with DRB1 most and HLA-C fewest.

CDR3 length: 16 amino acids. Trimming removed 5 bases from V and 3 bases from J; junction bases left unmatched: 10. Germline V gene sequence: CDR1 SGHTA, CDR2 FQGNSA. As to this clone: Its antigen remains unknown.

Amplification used 60 Vbeta primers and 13 Jbeta primers. Data came from immunoSEQ multiplex PCR; TCRdb stores just in-frame clones and leaves some out. The profile covers over 85,000 clones, with over 60% appearing a single time and around an eighth taken by the ten largest. This chain joins TRBV7-2 and TRBJ2-7, with 10 bases that match TRBD2. The TCR was taken from a man aged 30 to 39 in good health and CMV-seropositive. The sequenced material came from PBMCs. The CDR3 sequence: CASSPDSSGGFYEQYF. The CDR3 nucleotides are TGTGCCAGCAGCCCCGACTCTAGCGGGGGCTTCTACGAGCAGTACTTC.